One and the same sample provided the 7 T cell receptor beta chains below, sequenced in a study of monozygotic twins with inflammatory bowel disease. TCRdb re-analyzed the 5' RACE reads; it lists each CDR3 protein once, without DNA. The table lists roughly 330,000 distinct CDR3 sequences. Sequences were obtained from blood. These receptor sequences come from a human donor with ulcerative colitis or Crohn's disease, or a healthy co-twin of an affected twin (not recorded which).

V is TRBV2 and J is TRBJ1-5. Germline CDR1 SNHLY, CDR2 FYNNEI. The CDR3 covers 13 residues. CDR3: CASAQQLNQPQHF.

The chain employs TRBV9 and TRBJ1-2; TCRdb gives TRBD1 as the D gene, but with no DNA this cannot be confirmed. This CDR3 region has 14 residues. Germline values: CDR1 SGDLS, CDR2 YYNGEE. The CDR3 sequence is CASSVDLGGWGYTF.

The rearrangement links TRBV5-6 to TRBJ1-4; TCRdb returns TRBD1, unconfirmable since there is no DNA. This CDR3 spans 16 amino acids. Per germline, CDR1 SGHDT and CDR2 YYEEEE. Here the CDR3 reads CASSLQGSATNEKLFF.

CDR3 in amino acids: CSARTGYEQYF. J is TRBJ2-7 and V is TRBV20-1. This CDR3 is built from 11 residues. Germline V gene lookup returns CDR1 DFQATT and CDR2 SNEGSKA (reference sequence).

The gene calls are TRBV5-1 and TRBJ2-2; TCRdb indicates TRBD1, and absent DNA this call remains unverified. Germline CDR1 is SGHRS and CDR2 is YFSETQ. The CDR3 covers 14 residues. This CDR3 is CASSLGGHTGELFF.

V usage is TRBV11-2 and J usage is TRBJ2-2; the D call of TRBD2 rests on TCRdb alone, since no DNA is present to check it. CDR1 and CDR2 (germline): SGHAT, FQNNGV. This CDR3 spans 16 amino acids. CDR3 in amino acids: CASSFSRNGLTGELFF. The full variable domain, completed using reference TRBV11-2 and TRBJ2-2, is EAGVAQSPRYKIIEKRQSVAFWCNPISGHATLYWYQQILGQGPKLLIQFQNNGVVDDSQLPKDRFSAERLKGVDSTLKIQPAKLEDSAVYLCASSFSRNGLTGELFFGEGSRLTVL.

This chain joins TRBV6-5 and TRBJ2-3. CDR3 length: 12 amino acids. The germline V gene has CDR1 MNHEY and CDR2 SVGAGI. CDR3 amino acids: CASTGSADTQYF.